This T cell receptor beta chain was recovered during a study of early T cells in non-severe SARS-CoV-2 infection. Study background: Sequencing was performed on bulk RNA from unsorted whole blood, leaving chains unpaired. Study-wide results and caveats: CD4 and private specificities were missed by VDJdb matching, which favored anti-spike CD8 responses.

The V end was cut by 1 base, the J end by 4 bases, with 17 bases between. Germline-derived CDR1 and CDR2 are LGHDT and YNNKEL (reference sequence). The CDR3 extends over 17 amino acids. Ten or more counts support this clonotype. The antigen is not known. Molecules of cDNA were individually given unique molecular identifiers that were attached to them. MiXCR, applied by TCRdb to the 5' RACE reads, yields one record per CDR3 protein. Of approximately 76,000 distinct CDR3 sequences detected, about 11% appear once; the ten largest clones hold around 5%. The chain links TRBV3-1 to TRBJ2-1; D tentatively fits TRBD1 or TRBD2 (5 bases each). The source is an adult who was a healthcare worker with PCR-confirmed SARS-CoV-2 infection or an uninfected control (not recorded which). The sequencing sample was made of whole blood. The DNA for the CDR3 is TGTGCCAGCAGCCAAGGGTTACCGGGACCCGGATACAATGAGCAGTTCTTC. Its translation: CASSQGLPGPGYNEQFF.